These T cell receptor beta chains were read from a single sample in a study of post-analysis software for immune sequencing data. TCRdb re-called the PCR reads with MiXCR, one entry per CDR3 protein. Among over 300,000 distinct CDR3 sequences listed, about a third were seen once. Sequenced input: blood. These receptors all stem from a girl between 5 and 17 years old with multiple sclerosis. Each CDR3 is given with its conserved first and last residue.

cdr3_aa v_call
CSYRTGGPEQYF TRBV29-1
CASSPRGRYGYTF TRBV12-3/TRBV12-4
CASSSLWDRGVYEQYF TRBV7-6
CASSLSPAGNTDTQYF TRBV7-3
CSAPGGSTDTQYF TRBV20-1
CASSPPTSYNEQFF TRBV7-9
CASSLVPGQAYGYTF TRBV7-2
CSARARGNEQFF TRBV20-1
CASSFTPRWAGSSYNEQFF TRBV7-9
CASSPGTVEAFF TRBV7-9
CSVGALGDGDKQYF TRBV29-1
CASSLEASGGLGETQYF TRBV7-7
CASRGDLVTDTQYF TRBV6-2/TRBV6-3
CASSLDGSGLGAFF TRBV5-1
CASSYRKGMNTEAFF TRBV5-6
CASSPRFGGVSTGELFF TRBV6-1
CASRHGTGDSYEQYF TRBV12-3/TRBV12-4
CASSNGGVNGYTF TRBV27